These 32 T cell receptor beta chains came from one sample sequenced in a study of neoadjuvant nivolumab and ipilimumab in lung cancer (TCRdb year 2020). The library was generated by the immunoSEQ multiplex PCR assay. The clones in this table, taken by TCRdb from immuneACCESS, are in-frame only. Not every clone is retained; where verified, under half of the shortfall comes from an unresolved V gene, and the cause of the rest is unknown. The sample table records more than 15,000 clones; 65% to 85% of these occur just once. Under 9.5% of the sample is in the top ten clones. The time point label corresponds to: at surgical resection after neoadjuvant nivolumab +/- ipilimumab. Specimen: tumor tissue, collected after neoadjuvant nivolumab, alone or with ipilimumab, at or shortly before surgery. The receptors derive from an adult with non-small cell lung cancer.

V is TRBV9 and J is TRBJ1-4; TRBD1 is a possible D gene (6 bases). Germline CDR1 reads SGDLS; CDR2 reads YYNGEE. This CDR3 has 15 amino acids. Trimming left V 4 bases short and J 0 bases short, with 10 bases between. The CDR3 protein is CASSLRGATNEKLFF. The CDR3 DNA is TGTGCCAGCAGCCTTAGGGGGGCAACTAATGAAAAACTGTTTTTT.

The J gene is TRBJ1-5, the V gene TRBV6-5; possible D gene TRBD1, 6 bases. Germline V gives CDR1 MNHEY, CDR2 SVGAGI. V gave up 6 bases and J gave up 7 bases, with 19 bases separating them. The CDR3 is 15 amino acids. This CDR3 is CASSRLRTEEQPQHF. The CDR3, as DNA: TGTGCCAGCAGCCGACTGAGGACAGAAGAACAGCCCCAGCATTTT.

The CDR3 DNA reads TGTGCCAGCAGTGGGACAGGACTCCCCGGCGATGAGCAGTTCTTC. This sequence encodes CASSGTGLPGDEQFF. The chain joins TRBV9 to TRBJ2-1, with TRBD1 matching over 8 bases. The CDR3 length is 15 residues. The trim removed 5 bases at V and 8 bases at J, leaving 12 bases unmatched. Germline CDR1 and CDR2: SGDLS and YYNGEE. Full variable domain (outside the CDR3, taken from reference TRBV9 and TRBJ2-1): DSGVTQTPKHLITATGQRVTLRCSPRSGDLSVYWYQQSLDQGLQFLIQYYNGEERAKGNILERFSAQQFPDLHSELNLSSLELGDSALYFCASSGTGLPGDEQFFGPGTRLTVL.

J is TRBJ2-2 and V is TRBV5-4, with 8 bases identical to TRBD1. Per the germline V gene, CDR1 is SGHNT and CDR2 is YYREEE (reference sequence). J was trimmed by 6 bases and V by 4 bases; bases with no gene match: 14. The CDR3 is 17 residues long. The CDR3 sequence: CASSLRTGNVKAGELFF. The DNA of the CDR3 is TGTGCCAGCAGCCTGAGGACAGGGAATGTGAAGGCCGGGGAGCTGTTTTTT.

This sequence joins TRBV18 and TRBJ1-5; D call uncertain. V was trimmed by 0 bases and J by 2 bases, leaving 8 bases between them. The CDR3 contains 15 residues. The germline CDR1 and CDR2 sequences are KGHSH and LQKENI. The CDR3: CASSPPESGNQPQHF. The CDR3 DNA sequence: TGTGCCAGCTCACCACCGGAGTCGGGCAATCAGCCCCAGCATTTT. Full variable domain (missing parts from reference TRBV18 and TRBJ1-5): NAGVMQNPRHLVRRRGQEARLRCSPMKGHSHVYWYRQLPEEGLKFMVYLQKENIIDESGMPKERFSAEFPKEGPSILRIQQVVRGDSAAYFCASSPPESGNQPQHFGDGTRLSIL.

This rearrangement joins TRBV5-1 to TRBJ1-3; D is unresolved. This CDR3 is 14 amino acids long. V was pared by 0 bases and J by 2 bases, with 6 bases between. Germline V CDR1 and CDR2: SGHRS, YFSETQ. The chain's CDR3 is CASSLVGTGNTIYF. Written as DNA, the CDR3 is TGCGCCAGCAGCTTGGTGGGGACTGGAAACACCATATATTTT.

The chain employs TRBV5-4 and TRBJ2-5; D could derive from TRBD1 or TRBD2 (6 bases each). CDR3 length: 17 residues. Trimming stripped 0 bases from V and 7 bases from J, with 22 bases between. The germline V gene encodes CDR1 SGHNT and CDR2 YYREEE (reference sequence). DNA of the CDR3: TGTGCCAGCAGCTTGGACGGGGGCCGCCGAACCGCAGGGACCCAGTACTTC. It specifies CASSLDGGRRTAGTQYF.

The rearrangement uses TRBV2 and TRBJ1-1; D gene unclear. The CDR3 has 15 residues. V dropped 8 bases and J dropped 0 bases, with 16 bases sitting between them. Germline V CDR1 and CDR2: SNHLY, FYNNEI. The CDR3 sequence: CASVDTGYMNTEAFF. The DNA for the CDR3 is TGTGCCAGCGTTGACACCGGTTATATGAACACTGAAGCTTTCTTT. The full variable domain, rest sourced from reference TRBV2 and TRBJ1-1, is EPEVTQTPSHQVTQMGQEVILRCVPISNHLYFYWYRQILGQKVEFLVSFYNNEISEKSEIFDDQFSVERPDGSNFTLKIRSTKLEDSAMYFCASVDTGYMNTEAFFGQGTRLTVV.

The chain is built from TRBV23-1 and TRBJ2-7; 7 nucleotides agree with TRBD1. TRBV23-1 falls under the ORF class, with uncertain function. V shed 6 bases, J shed 3 bases, and the junction held 8 bases outside the gene matches. This CDR3 is built from 14 residues. The CDR3 coding sequence is TGCGCCAGCAGAGCCGAACAGGGGCGCTACGAGCAGTACTTC. Amino acids: CASRAEQGRYEQYF.

The chain uses TRBV29-1 and TRBJ2-5; D perhaps matches TRBD1 (6 bases). Trimming shortened V by 6 bases and J by 5 bases, and 10 bases separated the two germline ends. The CDR3 sequence is 11 residues long. Germline CDR1 SQVTM, CDR2 ANQGSEA. The CDR3 DNA follows: TGCAGCGTCTCTAGGGGGGAGACCCAGTACTTC. This sequence encodes CSVSRGETQYF.

This clone was picked up one time. The CDR3 region has the DNA TGCGCCAGCAGCCAAGATCCCTGGACAGGCGGAGTAGTCGAGCAGTACTTC. Its protein is CASSQDPWTGGVVEQYF. The genes are TRBV4-1 and TRBJ2-7, with 7 bases lining up with TRBD1. Looked up from germline, CDR1 is MGHRA and CDR2 is YSYEKL. Trimming removed 0 bases from V and 6 bases from J; junction bases left unmatched: 14. The CDR3 totals 17 residues.

The rearrangement joins TRBV7-9 to TRBJ2-5, with 10 nucleotides matching TRBD1. V dropped 4 bases and J dropped 1; count of bases not matched to a gene: 6. CDR3 size: 16 residues. From germline, CDR1 is SEHNR and CDR2 FQNEAQ (reference sequence). As DNA, the CDR3 is TGTGCCAGCAGCTCGACAGGGGGCTATTTCCAAGAGACCCAGTACTTC. Its translation: CASSSTGGYFQETQYF.

This clone has a handful of counts. The chain is built from TRBV4-3 and TRBJ2-7, with a weak D call TRBD2 (5 bases). Trimming stripped 0 bases from V and 7 bases from J, with 13 bases between. Germline V gives CDR1 LGHNA, CDR2 YSLEER. CDR3 length equals 14 residues. The CDR3, as DNA: TGCGCCAGCAGCCAAGATCGGAGAGGGCGGGAGCAGTACTTC. It is translated as CASSQDRRGREQYF.

This clone showed up just once. This rearrangement joins TRBV11-2 to TRBJ2-6; 8 bases are shared with TRBD1. Germline V gene data show CDR1 as SGHAT and CDR2 as FQNNGV. V shed 6 bases and J 0 bases; nucleotides not matched to a gene: 13. The CDR3 length is 19 residues. The CDR3 nucleotides read TGTGCCAGCAGAGAAGGCTGGACAGGGACTTTCTCTGGGGCCAACGTCCTGACTTTC. It specifies CASREGWTGTFSGANVLTF.

The J gene is TRBJ2-7, the V gene TRBV7-2; TRBD2 matches 13 bases. The CDR3 consists of 15 residues. Per the germline V gene, CDR1 is SGHTA and CDR2 is FQGNSA. J was trimmed by 4 bases and V by 5 bases; bases with no gene match: 5. CDR3 sequence (DNA): TGTGCCAGCAGCACCAGGACTAGCGGGGGTTACGAGCAGTACTTC. The encoded protein is CASSTRTSGGYEQYF.

The chain recombines TRBV7-9 with TRBJ1-5; D not resolved. Trimming took 0 bases from V and 6 from J, leaving 6 bases between them. This CDR3 has 13 amino acids. In germline, CDR1 is SEHNR, CDR2 FQNEAQ (reference sequence). CDR3 region: CASSLANGQPQHF. In nucleotides, the CDR3 is TGTGCCAGCAGCTTAGCTAATGGTCAGCCCCAGCATTTT.

The chain combines TRBV20-1 with TRBJ1-2; 7 bases fit TRBD1. The CDR3 sequence is 11 residues long. Trimming removed 6 bases from V and 5 bases from J; junction bases left unmatched: 3. Germline values: CDR1 DFQATT, CDR2 SNEGSKA (reference sequence). CDR3 in amino acids: CSARTGYGYTF. CDR3 sequence (DNA): TGCAGTGCCAGGACAGGTTATGGCTACACCTTC.

The rearrangement uses TRBV6-1 and TRBJ2-7; D is undetermined. The germline V and J ends were trimmed by 2 bases and 2 bases, with 13 bases remaining between them. The CDR3 loop spans 15 amino acids. In germline, CDR1 is MNHNS, CDR2 SASEGT. CDR3 residues: CASSESPTVTYEQYF. CDR3 in DNA: TGTGCCAGCAGTGAATCCCCCACTGTTACCTACGAGCAGTACTTC.

This clone has a handful of counts. This chain links TRBV2 with TRBJ2-5; 7 bases map to TRBD2. The germline V gene encodes CDR1 SNHLY and CDR2 FYNNEI. V lost 4 bases, J lost 5 bases, and 1 base stayed unmatched. The CDR3 length is 12 residues. The CDR3 region has the DNA TGTGCCAGCAGTGTGGGGGGGGAGACCCAGTACTTC. Translated, it gives CASSVGGETQYF.

The chain couples TRBV10-3 to TRBJ2-3; D unclear. CDR1 is ENHRY, CDR2 SYGVKD, per germline. The CDR3 totals 11 residues. Trimming stripped 4 bases from V and 2 bases from J, with 1 base between. CDR3 sequence: CAISVTDTQYF. In nucleotides, the CDR3 is TGTGCCATCAGTGTCACAGATACGCAGTATTTT.

This clone was observed a handful of times. The CDR3 DNA sequence: TGTGCCAGCAGCTCGAAGGGGCCCCTAGCAGCTTTCTTT. This gives the protein CASSSKGPLAAFF. The chain links TRBV11-1 to TRBJ1-1; D perhaps matches TRBD1 (5 bases). With 4 bases removed from V and 10 bases from J, the gap between germline ends came to 16 bases. The CDR3 consists of 13 residues. Germline assignment: CDR1 SGHAT and CDR2 FQDESV (reference sequence).

A single count supports this clone. The CDR3 protein is CASSLGSSGNTIYF. The CDR3 coding sequence is TGTGCCAGCAGCTTGGGAAGCTCTGGAAACACCATATATTTT. The chain combines TRBV7-2 with TRBJ1-3; D is unclear. V was shortened by 3 bases and J by 0 bases, with 6 bases between the two germline ends. In germline, CDR1 is SGHTA, CDR2 FQGNSA. The CDR3 has 14 amino acids.

The gene calls are TRBV30 and TRBJ2-7; D not certain. Germline V gives CDR1 GTSNPN, CDR2 SVGIG (reference sequence). The CDR3 length is 11 residues. V dropped 4 bases and J dropped 1 base, with 5 bases sitting between them. The CDR3 is CAWTDSYEQYF. As DNA, the CDR3 is TGTGCCTGGACGGATTCCTACGAGCAGTACTTC.

V is TRBV6-1 and J is TRBJ2-3; TRBD2 matches at 12 bases. The CDR3 sequence is 15 residues long. Germline CDR1 MNHNS, CDR2 SASEGT. With 7 bases clipped from V and 2 bases from J, the junction kept 4 bases outside the gene matches. CDR3 sequence (DNA): TGTGCCAGCACTGGACTAGCGGGGTCCACAGATACGCAGTATTTT. It translates to CASTGLAGSTDTQYF.

The chain carries TRBV11-2 and TRBJ2-5, with D perhaps matching TRBD1 or TRBD2 (7 bases each). Germline CDR1 reads SGHAT; CDR2 reads FQNNGV. With 5 bases removed from V and 6 bases from J, the gap between germline ends came to 13 bases. This CDR3 spans 13 amino acids. The CDR3 DNA is TGTGCCAGCAGCCCAGGGGGGGGGAAGACCCAGTACTTC. Protein product: CASSPGGGKTQYF.

The chain combines TRBV4-3 with TRBJ2-1; 11 bases line up with TRBD1. The germline V gene has CDR1 LGHNA and CDR2 YSLEER. This CDR3 is built from 14 residues. Germline trimming cut 5 bases from V and 5 bases from J; bases unmatched to any gene: 2. Here the CDR3 reads CASSTGQGDNEQFF. CDR3 nucleotide sequence: TGCGCCAGCAGCACGGGACAGGGGGACAATGAGCAGTTCTTC.

The rearrangement links TRBV5-6 to TRBJ1-6; D uncertain. V lost 1 base, J lost 7 bases, and 12 bases lay in between. This CDR3 comprises 15 residues. Germline V gene lookup returns CDR1 SGHDT and CDR2 YYEEEE. The CDR3 bases are TGTGCCAGCAGCTTGTGGGGTGGTTGGAATTCACCCCTCCACTTT. It codes for CASSLWGGWNSPLHF.

This chain joins TRBV6-1 and TRBJ1-1; D is unresolved. Germline CDR1 is MNHNS and CDR2 is SASEGT. The germline V and J ends were trimmed by 6 bases and 0 bases, with 11 bases remaining between them. This CDR3 is built from 14 residues. The CDR3 loop is CASSRREMNTEAFF. The CDR3 region has the DNA TGTGCCAGCAGCCGCAGAGAGATGAACACTGAAGCTTTCTTT.

In its sample, this clone was seen a few times. The chain employs TRBV2 and TRBJ1-1; D is undetermined. Looked up from germline, CDR1 is SNHLY and CDR2 is FYNNEI. This CDR3 comprises 14 residues. Trimming removed 2 bases at V and 1 base at J, with 8 bases between. The DNA of the CDR3 is TGTGCCAGCAGTGAACGGGCTAAGAACACTGAAGCTTTCTTT. Amino acids: CASSERAKNTEAFF.

The chain uses TRBV5-6 and TRBJ2-1; D is uncertain. Trimming shortened V by 1 base and J by 9 bases, and 11 bases separated the two germline ends. Per the germline V gene, CDR1 is SGHDT and CDR2 is YYEEEE. This CDR3 has 13 amino acids. The CDR3 region is CASSLMATTEQFF. In DNA, the CDR3 is TGTGCCAGCAGCTTGATGGCAACCACTGAGCAGTTCTTC.

The V call is TRBV6-1, the J call TRBJ2-7; weak D call: TRBD2 (6 bases). CDR1 MNHNS and CDR2 SASEGT come from the germline V gene. Trimming took off 6 bases at V and 1 base at J, with 10 bases between the two ends. This CDR3 spans 13 amino acids. This CDR3 reads CASREGSSYEQYF. CDR3 DNA sequence: TGTGCCAGCAGGGAGGGGTCTTCCTACGAGCAGTACTTC.

With regard to this clone: A junction boundary mismatches the germline segment, possibly from a read error. Different DNA sequences within this sample yield the same CDR3. The CDR3 sequence: CASSSDGQTNQPQHF. In DNA form, the CDR3 reads TGTGCCAGCAGCTCGGATGGACAGACCAATCAGCCCCAGCATTTT. The V call is TRBV5-1, the J call TRBJ1-5, with a tentative D call TRBD1 (6 bases). Germline CDR1 is SGHRS and CDR2 is YFSETQ. The CDR3 sequence is 15 residues long.